This paragraph reports one T cell receptor beta chain. CDR1 is KGHDR and CDR2 is SFDVKD in the germline V gene. The V segment lost 2 bases and the J segment 11 bases; nucleotides outside the gene matches: 8. CDR3 length equals 14 residues. The record originates from a study of blood T cell repertoires in COVID-19. Original processing methods: Quantification of nucleated cells was approximated via reference gene primer amplification. TCRdb's copy holds only in-frame clones and misses some; the assay was immunoSEQ multiplex PCR. That table furnishes V, J and clone size, whereas the DNA furnished D and trimming. Here the sample spans some 170,000 clones, 81% being singletons.

Sequenced: peripheral blood. The sequence derives from a middle-aged woman with COVID-19, enrolled during active disease. The chain carries TRBV24-1 and TRBJ2-1; TRBD1 matches 7 bases. CDR3 DNA: TGTGCCACCAGTGATTCGAGCCGGGGACAGAAGCAGTTCTTC. As protein: CATSDSSRGQKQFF.